This T cell receptor beta chain was identified during a study of cytomegalovirus exposure and HLA in healthy donors. Researchers ran the PCR with 60 Vbeta and 13 Jbeta primers. The repertoire was sequenced with immunoSEQ multiplex PCR; TCRdb's copy has only in-frame clones and lacks some. In the table there are just over 150,000 clones, roughly 82% of which are singletons. V dropped 5 bases and J dropped 8 bases, with 12 bases sitting between them. The CDR3 loop spans 12 amino acids. Per germline, CDR1 SEHNR and CDR2 FQNEAQ (reference sequence). Sequencing was performed on PBMCs. The chain combines TRBV7-9 with TRBJ1-1; D may be TRBD1 (6 bases). This receptor was obtained from a man in his fifties or sixties in good health and CMV-seropositive. CDR3 region: CASSNRGWEAFF. CDR3 nucleotides: TGTGCCAGCAGCAATAGGGGGTGGGAAGCTTTCTTT.